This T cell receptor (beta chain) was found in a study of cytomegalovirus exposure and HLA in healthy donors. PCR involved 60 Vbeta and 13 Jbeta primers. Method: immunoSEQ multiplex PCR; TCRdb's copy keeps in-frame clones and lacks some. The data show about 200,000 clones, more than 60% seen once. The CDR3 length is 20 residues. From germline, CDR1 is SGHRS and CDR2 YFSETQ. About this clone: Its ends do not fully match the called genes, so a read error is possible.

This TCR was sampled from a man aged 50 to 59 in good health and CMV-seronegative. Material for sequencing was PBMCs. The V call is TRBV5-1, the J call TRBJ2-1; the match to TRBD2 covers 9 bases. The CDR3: CASSLGGSGSLEFSDNEQFF. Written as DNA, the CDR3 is TGCGCCAGCAGCTTGGGAGGTAGCGGGAGTCTTGAATTCTCCGACAATGAGCAGTTCTTC.